The 2 T cell receptor beta chains below were found in one sample sequenced in a study of cytotoxic CD8 clonotypes in ibrutinib-treated CLL. The data were produced by immunoSEQ multiplex PCR, yet TCRdb's version contains in-frame clones alone and is incomplete. The top ten clones hold just over 15% of a sample with roughly 250,000 clones, around three quarters of them seen once. Source: PBMCs, taken after 24 months of ibrutinib treatment. Every receptor here comes from a human donor with chronic lymphocytic leukemia.

J is TRBJ2-7 and V is TRBV14, with 9 bases matching TRBD2. This CDR3 contains 16 residues. Looked up from germline, CDR1 is SGHDN and CDR2 is FVKESK. Trimming cost V 4 bases and J 3 bases; bases outside gene matches: 10. The CDR3 sequence: CASSPLTGLAVYEQYF. Written as DNA, the CDR3 is TGTGCCAGCAGCCCTCTTACGGGACTAGCCGTCTACGAGCAGTACTTC.

This sequence joins TRBV14 and TRBJ2-3; TRBD2 aligns across 7 bases. V trimming: 8 bases; J trimming: 0 bases; junction bases outside the gene matches: 11. The CDR3 runs to 16 residues. CDR1 is SGHDN, CDR2 FVKESK, per germline. CDR3 sequence (DNA): TGTGCCAGCGGGGAGGGAGGGACCCCTAGCACAGATACGCAGTATTTT. Translation gives CASGEGGTPSTDTQYF.